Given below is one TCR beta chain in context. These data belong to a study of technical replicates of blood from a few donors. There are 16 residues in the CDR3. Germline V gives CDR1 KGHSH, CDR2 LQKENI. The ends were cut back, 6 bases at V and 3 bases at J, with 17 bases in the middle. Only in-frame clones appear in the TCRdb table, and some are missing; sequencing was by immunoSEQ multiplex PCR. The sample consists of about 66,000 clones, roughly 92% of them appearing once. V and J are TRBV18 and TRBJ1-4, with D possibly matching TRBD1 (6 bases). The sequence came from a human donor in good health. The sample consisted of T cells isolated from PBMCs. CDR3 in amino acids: CASSPQQGRSNEKLFF. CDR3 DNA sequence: TGTGCCAGCTCCCCCCAGCAGGGGCGTTCTAATGAAAAACTGTTTTTT. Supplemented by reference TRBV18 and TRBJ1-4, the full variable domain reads NAGVMQNPRHLVRRRGQEARLRCSPMKGHSHVYWYRQLPEEGLKFMVYLQKENIIDESGMPKERFSAEFPKEGPSILRIQQVVRGDSAAYFCASSPQQGRSNEKLFFGSGTQLSVL.